This T cell receptor beta chain was recorded in a study of blood T cells in healthy people across ages. This clonotype was counted between two and nine times. Antigen unknown. This may be a read error: a much more frequent sequence differs by one nucleotide. The CDR3 runs to 15 residues. Germline CDR1 is LGHNA and CDR2 is YSLEER. General study points: The diversity estimates, figures obtained from one million T cells, were considered underestimates.

A second PCR, run for about 7 to 12 cycles, used a sample-barcoded 5' primer plus a J-beta primer mix. TCRdb reprocessed the 5' RACE reads via MiXCR and lists one record per CDR3 protein. The sample carries 710,000 or so distinct CDR3 sequences, 32% recorded once. The receptor was isolated from a woman of 80 years or more in good health. The sequenced sample consisted of blood. The chain links TRBV4-3 to TRBJ2-5, with D perhaps assigned TRBD1 or TRBD2 (6 bases each). The DNA end is a closer match to TRBJ2-1, so the J assignment may be wrong. CDR3 amino acids: CASSQSGALRETQFF. The CDR3 DNA sequence: TGCGCCAGCAGCCAATCGGGGGCCCTACGAGAGACCCAGTTCTTC.